The 2 T cell receptor beta chains below come from one sample, sequenced in a study of shared T cell receptors in the human thymus (dated by TCRdb to the early 2020s). Libraries were made using the immunoSEQ multiplex PCR assay. Here the immuneACCESS table is served through TCRdb, limited to in-frame sequences with V and J called. Missing clones are a known gap in these copies; in checked studies unresolved V genes cover under half, and the rest lacks a known reason. The sample table lists 630,000 or so clones, around 87% of them with a count of one. The top ten hold over 0.008% of the sample. This sample was also put to use in a study of human thymus T cells.

Sequencing was done on a sample of thymocytes. These receptors came from a boy under two years old with a congenital heart defect. Donor details come from another sample of the same person, matched by shared clones.

J is TRBJ1-3 and V is TRBV10-3; 8 nucleotides agree with TRBD1. There are 16 residues in the CDR3. With 3 bases clipped from V and 0 bases from J, the junction kept 4 bases outside the gene matches. The germline V gene encodes CDR1 ENHRY and CDR2 SYGVKD. CDR3: CAISDGTGASGNTIYF. CDR3 DNA sequence: TGTGCCATCAGTGACGGGACAGGCGCCTCTGGAAACACCATATATTTT.

This rearrangement joins TRBV9 to TRBJ2-1; TRBD2 aligns across 9 bases. This CDR3 has 16 residues. Germline CDR1 SGDLS, CDR2 YYNGEE. After removal of 1 base from V and 9 bases from J, the junction contained 11 bases not matched to a gene. The CDR3 nucleotides are TGTGCCAGCAGCGTAATGGCCGGGCGGGAGGGCTGTGAGCAGTTCTTC. It codes for CASSVMAGREGCEQFF.